The rows below give T cell receptor beta chains drawn from one sample of a study of blood T cell repertoires in COVID-19. The data were produced by immunoSEQ multiplex PCR, yet TCRdb's version contains in-frame clones alone and is incomplete. This table holds 150,000 to 200,000 clones, about 85% found once. Sequencing was performed on peripheral blood. Receptors originate from an elderly woman with acute or convalescent COVID-19. Both conserved end residues are part of each CDR3. D genes are given only for firm matches. Where a row states a size, it is once, few, many or the class of an expanded clone; other rows omit it.

J: TRBJ2-7; D: TRBD1; V: TRBV6-5; size: NA; CDR3: CASSYRRTGSLHEQYF; DNA: TGTGCCAGCAGTTACCGCCGGACAGGGTCCCTCCACGAGCAGTACTTC
J: TRBJ2-3; D: NA; V: TRBV7-9; size: NA; CDR3: CASSARGSTDTQYF; DNA: TGTGCCAGCAGCGCTCGGGGGAGCACAGATACGCAGTATTTT
J: TRBJ1-6; D: NA; V: TRBV27; size: few; CDR3: CASSLSRVNLGFSPLHF; DNA: TGTGCCAGCAGTTTATCTAGAGTGAACCTCGGGTTCTCACCCCTCCACTTT
J: TRBJ2-2; D: TRBD2; V: TRBV27; size: once; CDR3: CASSRGLAPANTGELFF; DNA: TGTGCCAGCAGCCGCGGACTAGCCCCTGCGAACACCGGGGAGCTGTTTTTT
J: TRBJ2-3; D: TRBD2; V: TRBV6-5; size: NA; CDR3: CASARTSRTDTQYF; DNA: TGTGCCAGCGCTCGGACTAGCCGTACAGATACGCAGTATTTT
J: TRBJ2-2; D: TRBD1; V: TRBV4-1; size: NA; CDR3: CASSQGQGDTGELFF; DNA: TGCGCCAGCAGCCAGGGACAGGGGGACACCGGGGAGCTGTTTTTT
J: TRBJ1-3; D: NA; V: TRBV6-2/TRBV6-3; size: NA; CDR3: CASSYPGNTIYF; DNA: TGTGCCAGCAGTTACCCGGGAAACACCATATATTTT
J: TRBJ1-1; D: NA; V: TRBV7-2; size: NA; CDR3: CASSLGAATVNTEAFF; DNA: TGTGCCAGCAGCTTAGGTGCGGCGACGGTGAACACTGAAGCTTTCTTT
J: TRBJ1-2; D: TRBD1; V: TRBV4-3; size: NA; CDR3: CASSQSLQGNYGYTF; DNA: TGCGCCAGCAGCCAGTCCTTACAGGGGAACTATGGCTACACCTTC
J: TRBJ1-1; D: NA; V: TRBV5-1; size: NA; CDR3: CASSLVAGSRDTEAFF; DNA: TGCGCCAGCAGCTTGGTGGCAGGGTCAAGGGACACTGAAGCTTTCTTT
J: TRBJ1-1; D: TRBD1; V: TRBV19; size: NA; CDR3: CASLATGLNTEAFF; DNA: TGTGCCAGTCTTGCGACAGGGCTGAACACTGAAGCTTTCTTT
J: TRBJ2-1; D: NA; V: TRBV4-3; size: NA; CDR3: CASSPGAYNEQFF; DNA: TGCGCCAGCAGCCCAGGGGCGTACAATGAGCAGTTCTTC
J: TRBJ1-2; D: TRBD1; V: TRBV28; size: few; CDR3: CASSTGGISGGYTF; DNA: TGTGCCAGCAGCACAGGGGGGATTTCGGGTGGCTACACCTTC
J: TRBJ1-3; D: TRBD1; V: TRBV19; size: NA; CDR3: CASSNGYTGAGNTIYF; DNA: TGTGCCAGTAGTAACGGATACACAGGGGCTGGAAACACCATATATTTT
J: TRBJ2-1; D: TRBD1; V: TRBV29-1; size: NA; CDR3: CSEGQAYNEQFF; DNA: TGCAGCGAGGGACAGGCCTACAATGAGCAGTTCTTC
J: TRBJ1-1; D: NA; V: TRBV12-5; size: NA; CDR3: CASGWSVGEAFF; DNA: TGTGCTAGTGGTTGGAGCGTCGGCGAGGCTTTCTTT
J: TRBJ2-1; D: NA; V: TRBV5-1; size: NA; CDR3: CASSLDFAGSEQFF; DNA: TGCGCCAGCAGCTTGGATTTTGCCGGGAGTGAGCAGTTCTTC
J: TRBJ2-7; D: NA; V: TRBV6-5; size: NA; CDR3: CASNRQRSSEQYF; DNA: TGTGCCAGCAATCGGCAGAGGTCTAGCGAGCAGTACTTC
J: TRBJ1-1; D: TRBD1; V: TRBV27; size: NA; CDR3: CASSFGTGVAFF; DNA: TGTGCCAGCAGTTTTGGGACAGGGGTGGCTTTCTTT
J: TRBJ2-7; D: NA; V: TRBV7-9; size: NA; CDR3: CASSFSSGEQYF; DNA: TGTGCCAGCAGCTTCAGCTCGGGCGAGCAGTACTTC
J: TRBJ1-2; D: TRBD1; V: TRBV5-1; size: NA; CDR3: CASSFLTGDGYTF; DNA: TGCGCCAGCAGCTTTTTGACAGGGGATGGCTACACCTTC
J: TRBJ2-7; D: NA; V: TRBV6-2/TRBV6-3; size: NA; CDR3: CASTPAPYEQYF; DNA: TGTGCCAGCACCCCGGCCCCCTACGAGCAGTACTTC
J: TRBJ1-5; D: NA; V: TRBV6-2/TRBV6-3; size: NA; CDR3: CASSLSTVFYSNQPQHF; DNA: TGTGCCAGCAGCTTATCGACAGTATTCTATAGCAATCAGCCCCAGCATTTT
J: TRBJ1-1; D: TRBD1; V: TRBV29-1; size: NA; CDR3: CSVQGATEAFF; DNA: TGCAGCGTTCAGGGGGCCACTGAAGCTTTCTTT
J: TRBJ2-3; D: NA; V: TRBV11-2; size: NA; CDR3: CASSPTGGSDTQYF; DNA: TGTGCCAGCAGCCCTACTGGAGGGTCAGATACGCAGTATTTT
J: TRBJ2-1; D: NA; V: TRBV5-1; size: NA; CDR3: CASSLGPGNEQFF; DNA: TGCGCCAGCAGCTTGGGTCCGGGGAATGAGCAGTTCTTC
J: TRBJ2-1; D: TRBD2; V: TRBV18; size: NA; CDR3: CASSLGTRDNEQFF; DNA: TGTGCCAGCTCACTGGGGACTAGAGATAATGAGCAGTTCTTC
J: TRBJ1-3; D: NA; V: TRBV11-2; size: NA; CDR3: CASSLDLLSGNTIYF; DNA: TGTGCCAGCAGCTTAGATCTCCTGTCGGGAAACACCATATATTTT
J: TRBJ2-1; D: TRBD2; V: TRBV5-4; size: once; CDR3: CASSATSGGRNEQFF; DNA: TGTGCCAGCAGCGCTACTAGCGGGGGCCGAAATGAGCAGTTCTTC
J: TRBJ1-5; D: NA; V: TRBV4-1; size: NA; CDR3: CASGPGWGSNQPQHF; DNA: TGCGCCAGCGGACCAGGGTGGGGAAGCAATCAGCCCCAGCATTTT
J: TRBJ2-2; D: TRBD2; V: TRBV4-1; size: many; CDR3: CASSRERERGGELFF; DNA: TGCGCCAGCAGCCGAGAGCGGGAGAGGGGCGGGGAGCTGTTTTTT
J: TRBJ1-5; D: TRBD1; V: TRBV27; size: NA; CDR3: CASAPQGPQTYSNQPQHF; DNA: TGTGCCAGCGCCCCACAGGGGCCCCAGACTTATAGCAATCAGCCCCAGCATTTT
J: TRBJ2-3; D: TRBD1; V: TRBV5-1; size: few; CDR3: CASSWTGGTDTQYF; DNA: TGCGCCAGCAGCTGGACAGGGGGCACAGATACGCAGTATTTT
J: TRBJ2-2; D: NA; V: TRBV11-1; size: NA; CDR3: CASSESGSNTGELFF; DNA: TGTGCCAGCAGCGAGAGCGGGTCCAACACCGGGGAGCTGTTTTTT
J: TRBJ1-1; D: NA; V: TRBV7-2; size: NA; CDR3: CASVFPRTEAFF; DNA: TGTGCCAGCGTCTTCCCCAGAACTGAAGCTTTCTTT
J: TRBJ2-1; D: TRBD2; V: TRBV2; size: NA; CDR3: CASIEREGGRNGNEQFF; DNA: TGTGCCAGCATAGAGCGGGAGGGCGGAAGAAACGGCAATGAGCAGTTCTTC
J: TRBJ1-4; D: TRBD1; V: TRBV4-2; size: NA; CDR3: CASSLVGQTNEKLFF; DNA: TGTGCCAGCAGCCTTGTGGGACAGACAAATGAAAAACTGTTTTTT
J: TRBJ2-2; D: TRBD2; V: TRBV5-1; size: NA; CDR3: CASSSGLAGGRSSGELFF; DNA: TGCGCCAGCAGCTCCGGCCTAGCGGGAGGGAGGAGTTCCGGGGAGCTGTTTTTT
J: TRBJ2-5; D: TRBD2; V: TRBV12-5; size: few; CDR3: CASGPGTSGKQETQYF; DNA: TGTGCTAGTGGTCCCGGGACTAGCGGGAAACAAGAGACCCAGTACTTC
J: TRBJ1-2; D: TRBD1; V: TRBV6-6; size: NA; CDR3: CASSPGQGEGYTF; DNA: TGTGCCAGCAGCCCCGGACAGGGGGAGGGCTACACCTTC
J: TRBJ1-1; D: TRBD1; V: TRBV6-5; size: NA; CDR3: CASSYSRQGAGAEAFF; DNA: TGTGCCAGCAGTTACTCGAGGCAGGGGGCGGGAGCTGAAGCTTTCTTT